This T cell receptor beta chain was retrieved from a study of cytomegalovirus exposure and HLA in healthy donors. Study-level background: It was reported in a later analysis that the approximately 120 validation repertoires used the same platform as the approximately 620 first-cohort repertoires.

The data were produced by immunoSEQ multiplex PCR, yet TCRdb's version contains in-frame clones alone and is incomplete. Among about 300,000 clones listed, over 75% were seen once. Study results and caveats: TCR clusters originating in the first cohort tended to co-occur in the 100 to 150 validation repertoires, according to a later analysis. Most sequenced TCRs were rare (though some public TCRs occurred in many donors).

With regard to this clone: Its target is not known.

The CDR3 extends over 18 amino acids. The V gene's germline CDR1 is LNHDA and CDR2 SQIVND (reference sequence). V shed 4 bases, J shed 3 bases, and the junction held 12 bases outside the gene matches. This clonotype originated in a woman between 18 and 29 years old in good health and CMV-seronegative. V usage is TRBV19 and J usage is TRBJ1-5, with 10 bases identical to TRBD1. Sequencing was performed on PBMCs. The CDR3 here is CASSTSGTGVRVNQPQHF. Written as DNA, the CDR3 is TGTGCCAGTAGTACCTCCGGGACAGGGGTTCGTGTCAATCAGCCCCAGCATTTT.